One TCR beta chain is described in this entry. TCRbeta library construction was performed incorporating unique molecular identifiers. MiXCR was run by TCRdb on the PCR reads, yielding one entry per CDR3 protein. The table has roughly 500,000 distinct CDR3 sequences, 32% seen once; the top ten hold approximately 2.3%. This record comes from a study of T-cell reconstitution after alpha-beta-depleted transplantation in children. CDR1 and CDR2 from the germline V gene are SGHRS and YFSETQ. Trimming removed 3 bases from V and 9 bases from J; junction bases left unmatched: 8. The CDR3 extends over 15 amino acids.

The TCR comes from a human donor who donated a stem cell graft to a child with aplastic anemia. The chain is built from TRBV5-1 and TRBJ2-1, with TRBD1 matching 11 bases. The material sequenced was PBMCs from the stem cell graft donor, taken from the stem cell graft. This CDR3 reads CASSSIGTGGIEQFF. CDR3 nucleotide sequence: TGCGCCAGCAGCTCAATAGGGACAGGGGGGATTGAGCAGTTCTTC. The whole variable domain, remainder taken from reference TRBV5-1 and TRBJ2-1, is KAGVTQTPRYLIKTRGQQVTLSCSPISGHRSVSWYQQTPGQGLQFLFEYFSETQRNKGNFPGRFSGRQFSNSRSEMNVSTLELGDSALYLCASSSIGTGGIEQFFGPGTRLTVL.